This entry lists 5 T cell receptor beta chains sequenced from one sample in a study of identical twins. TCRdb re-called the 5' RACE reads with MiXCR, one entry per CDR3 protein. This table has a few hundred thousand distinct CDR3 sequences, 9.5% to 10% appearing once. Separately, the same data were catalogued under a study of yellow fever vaccine responses in identical twins.

Sequenced material: PBMCs. The receptors come from a young woman in good health.

This clonotype appeared a few times. The genes are TRBV20-1 and TRBJ2-7; perhaps TRBD1 as D (6 bases). Trimming removed 5 bases at V and 6 bases at J, with 14 bases between. CDR1 is DFQATT and CDR2 is SNEGSKA in the germline V gene (reference sequence). The CDR3 consists of 12 residues. The CDR3 DNA sequence: TGCAGTGCTCGCAACCGGGACACCGAGCAGTACTTC. Translating it yields CSARNRDTEQYF.

Ten or more counts support this clonotype. V and J are TRBV9 and TRBJ2-7; 7 bases line up with TRBD1. CDR1 is SGDLS and CDR2 is YYNGEE in the germline V gene. This CDR3 comprises 14 residues. The V segment lost 4 bases and the J segment 2 bases; nucleotides outside the gene matches: 6. The CDR3 here is CASSKGQMTYEQYF. The CDR3 DNA sequence: TGTGCCAGCAGCAAGGGACAGATGACCTACGAGCAGTACTTC.

The V call is TRBV5-1, the J call TRBJ2-7; TRBD1 matches at 11 bases. This CDR3 comprises 16 residues. Germline CDR1 SGHRS, CDR2 YFSETQ. V was clipped by 5 bases and J by 3 bases; unmatched bases: 10. CDR3 region: CASSREGGTGGYEQYF. The DNA for the CDR3 is TGCGCCAGCAGTCGAGAAGGGGGGACAGGGGGCTACGAGCAGTACTTC. The whole variable domain, remainder taken from reference TRBV5-1 and TRBJ2-7, is KAGVTQTPRYLIKTRGQQVTLSCSPISGHRSVSWYQQTPGQGLQFLFEYFSETQRNKGNFPGRFSGRQFSNSRSEMNVSTLELGDSALYLCASSREGGTGGYEQYFGPGTRLTVT.

This clonotype came up a few times. This chain uses TRBV15 with TRBJ1-2; TRBD1 aligns across 8 bases. The CDR3 is 15 amino acids. After removal of 3 bases from V and 5 bases from J, the junction contained 8 bases not matched to a gene. Germline lookup yields CDR1 LNHNV and CDR2 YYDKDF (reference sequence). The CDR3 sequence: CATSSPTGAPYGYTF. CDR3 bases: TGTGCCACCAGCAGTCCGACAGGGGCCCCTTATGGCTACACCTTC.

The genes are TRBV5-1 and TRBJ2-1; 8 bases are a match to TRBD1. Germline lookup yields CDR1 SGHRS and CDR2 YFSETQ. This CDR3 is built from 15 residues. V shed 4 bases, J shed 6 bases, and the junction held 9 bases outside the gene matches. This CDR3 reads CASSHRGQGPNEQFF. The CDR3 DNA reads TGCGCCAGCAGCCACCGTGGACAGGGACCCAATGAGCAGTTCTTC.